This TCR beta chain comes out of a study of T cell responses to AZD1222 COVID-19 vaccine. The study, taken as a whole, reports: Seropositive status at baseline applied to only a handful of AZD1222 recipients. The repertoires were collected only after the peak T cell response. Donors in the cohort were predominantly white British and more often female, and clonal diversity was possibly underestimated.

V gave up 0 bases and J gave up 1 base, with 9 bases separating them. Germline CDR1 is GTSNPN and CDR2 is SVGIG (reference sequence). The CDR3 extends over 14 amino acids. Libraries were prepared by immunoSEQ multiplex PCR; TCRdb keeps only in-frame clonotypes and omits some of them. Of about 52,000 clones in the sample, roughly 89% were seen once. Details on this clone: The antigen is not known.

Researchers grouped second doses given at about 4 or about 12 weeks into one pool. The source of this sequence is an adult who received the AZD1222 COVID-19 vaccine. The specimen comprised peripheral blood, sampled 28 days after the second AZD1222 dose. The chain joins TRBV30 to TRBJ1-1, with TRBD1 as a possible D gene (5 bases). As DNA, the CDR3 is TGTGCCTGGAGTGTGGACATTGGGAACACTGAAGCTTTCTTT. Its protein product is CAWSVDIGNTEAFF.